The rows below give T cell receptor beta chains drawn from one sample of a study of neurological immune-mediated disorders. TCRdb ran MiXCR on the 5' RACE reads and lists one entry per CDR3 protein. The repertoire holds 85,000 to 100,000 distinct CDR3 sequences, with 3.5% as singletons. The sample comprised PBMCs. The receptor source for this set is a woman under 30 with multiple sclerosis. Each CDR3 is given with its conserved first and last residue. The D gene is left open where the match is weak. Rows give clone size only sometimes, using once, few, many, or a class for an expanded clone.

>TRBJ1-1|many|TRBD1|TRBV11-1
TGTGCCAGCAGCCACTCCGGCAGGGGGCAAGGGGACACTGAAGCTTTCTTT
CASSHSGRGQGDTEAFF
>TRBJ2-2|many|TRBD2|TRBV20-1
TGCAGTGCTAGGGTGTCTAGCGGGGGCCCCGCGAACACCGGGGAGCTGTTTTTT
CSARVSSGGPANTGELFF
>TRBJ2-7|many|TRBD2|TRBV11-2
TGTGCCAGCAGCTCCCCACTAGCGGGGGGCTACGAGCAGTACTTC
CASSSPLAGGYEQYF
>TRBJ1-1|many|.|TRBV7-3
TGTGCCAGCAGCTCCACAGGGATTCGGTCTGAAGCTTTCTTT
CASSSTGIRSEAFF
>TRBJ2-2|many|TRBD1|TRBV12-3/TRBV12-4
TGTGCCAGCAACAGACAGGGAACCGGGGAGCTGTTTTTT
CASNRQGTGELFF
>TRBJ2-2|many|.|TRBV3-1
TGTGCCAGCAGGTCACTTGGCGTACGGGAGCTGTTTTTT
CASRSLGVRELFF
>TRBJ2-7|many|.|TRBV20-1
TGCAGTGCTCCGGAGGGTCCCGGGTACGAGCAGTACTTC
CSAPEGPGYEQYF
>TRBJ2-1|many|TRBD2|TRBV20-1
TGCAGTGCTAGAGTAGTGGGAGGGCCTCTGGAGCAGTTCTTC
CSARVVGGPLEQFF
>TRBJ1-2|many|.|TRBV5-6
TGTGCCAGCAGCTTGGTGCAGGGAGAGGTCTTC
CASSLVQGEVF
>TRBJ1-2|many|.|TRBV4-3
TGCGCCAGCAGCCAAGATTACCAGGATGGCTACACCTTC
CASSQDYQDGYTF
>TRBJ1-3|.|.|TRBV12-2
TGTGCAAGTCGCTTATCCCGGGACAGGGAATCTGGAAACACCATATATTTT
CASRLSRDRESGNTIYF
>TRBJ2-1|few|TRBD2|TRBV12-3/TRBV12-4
TGTGCCAGCAGCTCCGGGACTAGCGGGAGTTTCGACAATGAGCAGTTCTTC
CASSSGTSGSFDNEQFF
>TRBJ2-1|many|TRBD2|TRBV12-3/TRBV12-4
TGTGCCAGCAGCAAGAAAAGGTACCTAGCGGGAGGTTACAATGAGCAGTTCTTC
CASSKKRYLAGGYNEQFF
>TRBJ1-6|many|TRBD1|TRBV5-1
TGCGCCAGCAGCCCGGGACAGATGGGTTCACCCCTCCACTTT
CASSPGQMGSPLHF
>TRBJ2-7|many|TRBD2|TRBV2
TGTGCCAGCAGTGAAGGGACTAGCGGGGGGTCGGGCTCCTACGAGCAGTACTTC
CASSEGTSGGSGSYEQYF
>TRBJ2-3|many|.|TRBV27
TGTGCCAGCAGTTATGAGGGGGGGTGGTCAGATACGCAGTATTTT
CASSYEGGWSDTQYF
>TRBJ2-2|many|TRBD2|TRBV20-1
TGCAGTGCTAGACGACTAGCGGAAAACACCGGGGAGCTGTTTTTT
CSARRLAENTGELFF
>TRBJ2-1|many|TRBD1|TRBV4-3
TGCGCCAGCAGCCAAACCGTGAGACAGGGGGCCGGGGAGCAGTTCTTC
CASSQTVRQGAGEQFF
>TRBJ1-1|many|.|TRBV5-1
TGCGCCAGCAGCCTCGGTGTCCAAAGGAACACTGAAGCTTTCTTT
CASSLGVQRNTEAFF
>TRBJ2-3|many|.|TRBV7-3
TGTGCCAGCAGCTTAATGGGCGGGAAGTCAGATACGCAGTATTTT
CASSLMGGKSDTQYF
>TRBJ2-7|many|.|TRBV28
TGTGCCAGCAGTTTAATGGTCTCCTACGAGCAGTACTTC
CASSLMVSYEQYF